Presented here are 8 T cell receptor beta chains from one specimen sequenced in a study of vaccination and CD4 T cells after COVID-19 (dated by TCRdb to the early 2020s). The library was obtained by PCR. Sequenced on an Illumina iSeq 100. TCR sequencing of DNA from cultured CD4+ T cells used the Oncomine TCR Beta short-read assay at the Johns Hopkins FTIC core. TCRdb reworked the public reads: Q25 trimming with fastp, MiXCR clone assembly, productive beta chains retained. Each entry merges the rows of one CDR3 protein and shows their most common DNA and genes. This sample has more than 10,000 distinct CDR3 sequences in its table, and around 27% of those were observed once. The ten most abundant clones make up about 29% of the sample. In light of the paper, this sample's treatment or condition label describes: approximately 9-day PBMC culture with coronavirus spike peptide pools or control peptides (ViraFEST assay).

These receptors' targets are unknown. The specimen comprised CD4+ T cells from blood, cultured in vitro, sampled before SARS-CoV-2 vaccination. The receptors here all came from a human donor who received a COVID-19 vaccine.

This clonotype was seen a few times. This rearrangement joins TRBV6-2 or TRBV6-3 to TRBJ2-2; 8 bases map to TRBD2. The germline V gene encodes CDR1 MNHEY and CDR2 SVGEGT. V trimming: 5 bases; J trimming: 8 bases; junction bases outside the gene matches: 7. The CDR3 sequence is 14 residues long. CDR3 protein: CASSQTSVTGELFF. In nucleotides, the CDR3 is TGTGCCAGCAGTCAGACTAGCGTCACTGGGGAGCTGTTTTTT.

This chain joins TRBV29-1 and TRBJ1-2; 10 positions agree with TRBD1. Germline V gene lookup returns CDR1 SQVTM and CDR2 ANQGSEA. This CDR3 spans 13 amino acids. The V and J ends lost 3 bases and 7 bases, in that order; junction bases with no gene match: 5. This CDR3 reads CSVDRDRGGGYTF. In DNA, the CDR3 is TGCAGCGTTGACCGGGACAGGGGAGGTGGCTACACCTTC.

This clonotype has a handful of counts. This chain links TRBV7-8 with TRBJ2-7, with 9 bases lining up with TRBD1. The CDR3 consists of 16 residues. Germline CDR1 reads SGHVS; CDR2 reads FQNEAQ. J gave up 1 base and V 5 bases, and 9 bases lay outside the gene matches. CDR3: CASSPYGTGLSYEQYF. The CDR3 DNA is TGTGCCAGCAGCCCATATGGGACAGGGTTGTCCTACGAGCAGTACTTC.

The chain links TRBV30 to TRBJ2-3; 7 bases fit TRBD2. The CDR3 runs to 15 residues. Germline CDR1 and CDR2: GTSNPN and SVGIG (reference sequence). J gave up 2 bases and V 2 bases, and 7 bases lay outside the gene matches. The CDR3, as DNA: TGTGCCTGGAGTAAGGCTAGCGGACTCACAGATACGCAGTATTTT. Amino acids: CAWSKASGLTDTQYF.

The chain couples TRBV11-3 to TRBJ2-7; TRBD2 matches at 9 bases. The CDR3 runs 14 residues. CDR1 SGHNT and CDR2 YENEEA come from the germline V gene. V lost 5 bases to trimming and J lost 3 bases; unmatched junction nucleotides: 5. This chain's CDR3 is CASSRQRGDYEQYF. The CDR3 DNA is TGTGCCAGCAGCCGTCAGCGGGGGGACTACGAGCAGTACTTC. Complete variable domain (other parts from reference TRBV11-3 and TRBJ2-7): EAGVVQSPRYKIIEKKQPVAFWCNPISGHNTLYWYLQNLGQGPELLIRYENEEAVDDSQLPKDRFSAERLKGVDSTLKIQPAELGDSAVYLCASSRQRGDYEQYFGPGTRLTVT.

The table lists this clonotype with a few counts. This chain links TRBV30 with TRBJ1-1; D gene uncertain. V lost 1 base and J lost 5, with 5 bases in between. Germline values: CDR1 GTSNPN, CDR2 SVGIG (reference sequence). CDR3 length: 11 amino acids. The CDR3 DNA is TGTGCCTGGAGTGCTCAGACTGAAGCTTTCTTT. This gives the protein CAWSAQTEAFF.

This clonotype was counted a few times. This sequence joins TRBV20-1 and TRBJ1-5; D not resolved. The ends were cut back, 0 bases at V and 0 bases at J, with 12 bases in the middle. The CDR3 sequence is 16 residues long. CDR1 is DFQATT and CDR2 is SNEGSKA in the germline V gene (reference sequence). The CDR3 protein is CSARDLGGDSNQPQHF. The CDR3 DNA follows: TGCAGTGCTAGAGATCTTGGCGGCGATAGCAATCAGCCCCAGCATTTT.

The V call is TRBV19, the J call TRBJ2-5; the D gene is possibly TRBD2 (6 bases). Trimming cost V 3 bases and J 2 bases, with 13 bases left between them. Germline loops: CDR1 LNHDA, CDR2 SQIVND (reference sequence). The CDR3 has 15 amino acids. CDR3 sequence (DNA): TGTGCCAGTAGTATGGCGCGGGGCGGTCAAGAGACCCAGTACTTC. This codes for CASSMARGGQETQYF.